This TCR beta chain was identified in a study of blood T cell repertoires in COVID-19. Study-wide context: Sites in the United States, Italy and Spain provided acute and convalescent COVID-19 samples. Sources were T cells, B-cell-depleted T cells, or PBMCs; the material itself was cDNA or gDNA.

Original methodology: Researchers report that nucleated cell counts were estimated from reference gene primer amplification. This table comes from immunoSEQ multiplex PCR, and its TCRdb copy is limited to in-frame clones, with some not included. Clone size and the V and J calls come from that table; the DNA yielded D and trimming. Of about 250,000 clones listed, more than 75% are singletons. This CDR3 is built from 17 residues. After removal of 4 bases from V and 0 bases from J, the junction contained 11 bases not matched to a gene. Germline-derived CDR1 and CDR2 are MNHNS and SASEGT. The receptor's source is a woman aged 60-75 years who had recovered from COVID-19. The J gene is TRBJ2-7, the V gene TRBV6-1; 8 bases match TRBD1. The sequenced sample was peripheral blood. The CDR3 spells CASSAPLRDRSSYEQYF. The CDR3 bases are TGTGCCAGCAGTGCACCACTCCGGGACAGGAGCTCCTACGAGCAGTACTTC.